This is a list of T cell receptor beta chains from one sample in a study of blood T cells in healthy people across ages. TCRdb processed the 5' RACE reads anew with MiXCR; each CDR3 protein has one entry. The data hold roughly 1,500,000 distinct CDR3 sequences, with 30% to 40% observed a single time. The sample taken for sequencing was blood. These TCRs come from a young woman in good health. Each CDR3 is given with its conserved first and last residue. A D gene is named only where the DNA matches it firmly. The listing skips clone size in some rows; elsewhere it reads once, few, many or a size class.

v_call: TRBV6-5; j_call: TRBJ2-1; d_call: TRBD1; clone_size: -; cdr3_aa: CASSSPRDRGHNEQFF; cdr3_nt: TGTGCCAGCAGCTCCCCTAGGGACAGGGGACACAATGAGCAGTTCTTC
v_call: TRBV7-9; j_call: TRBJ2-1; d_call: TRBD2; clone_size: -; cdr3_aa: CASSPSGGARNEQFF; cdr3_nt: TGTGCCAGCAGTCCTAGCGGGGGCGCACGGAATGAGCAGTTCTTC
v_call: TRBV20-1; j_call: TRBJ1-1; d_call: -; clone_size: -; cdr3_aa: CSATTRGAENTEAFF; cdr3_nt: TGCAGTGCCACCACTCGAGGGGCGGAGAACACTGAAGCTTTCTTT
v_call: TRBV15; j_call: TRBJ2-1; d_call: TRBD2; clone_size: -; cdr3_aa: CATSNSGGNEQFF; cdr3_nt: TGTGCCACCAGTAATAGCGGGGGGAATGAGCAGTTCTTC
v_call: TRBV4-2; j_call: TRBJ2-3; d_call: TRBD2; clone_size: -; cdr3_aa: CASSQLLAGGSDTQYF; cdr3_nt: TGTGCCAGCAGCCAACTACTAGCGGGGGGCTCAGATACGCAGTATTTT
v_call: TRBV27; j_call: TRBJ1-5; d_call: -; clone_size: -; cdr3_aa: CASSLVFWNQPQHF; cdr3_nt: TGTGCCAGCAGTTTAGTGTTTTGGAATCAGCCCCAGCATTTT
v_call: TRBV20-1; j_call: TRBJ2-3; d_call: TRBD2; clone_size: -; cdr3_aa: CSARAGGLAGHTDTQYF; cdr3_nt: TGCAGTGCTAGAGCCGGGGGACTAGCGGGACACACAGATACGCAGTATTTT
v_call: TRBV7-9; j_call: TRBJ2-5; d_call: TRBD1; clone_size: few; cdr3_aa: CASSPTGGTYQETQYF; cdr3_nt: TGTGCCAGCAGCCCGACAGGGGGAACGTACCAAGAGACCCAGTACTTC
v_call: TRBV12-3/TRBV12-4; j_call: TRBJ2-3; d_call: -; clone_size: -; cdr3_aa: CASRPFESPAGTQYF; cdr3_nt: TGTGCCAGCAGGCCCTTTGAAAGCCCGGCAGGTACGCAGTATTTT
v_call: TRBV6-2/TRBV6-3; j_call: TRBJ1-4; d_call: TRBD1; clone_size: -; cdr3_aa: CASPRGQGEKLFF; cdr3_nt: TGTGCCAGCCCCAGGGGGCAAGGTGAAAAACTGTTTTTT
v_call: TRBV13; j_call: TRBJ2-7; d_call: -; clone_size: few; cdr3_aa: CASSLQGGVEQYF; cdr3_nt: TGTGCCAGCAGCCTGCAGGGGGGTGTCGAGCAGTACTTC
v_call: TRBV12-5; j_call: TRBJ2-4; d_call: TRBD1; clone_size: -; cdr3_aa: CASGSDRGNRNAKNIQYF; cdr3_nt: TGTGCTAGTGGTAGCGACAGGGGAAATAGGAACGCCAAAAACATTCAGTACTTC
v_call: TRBV28; j_call: TRBJ1-4; d_call: -; clone_size: few; cdr3_aa: CASSYAGPGEKLFF; cdr3_nt: TGTGCCAGCAGTTATGCAGGGCCTGGAGAAAAACTGTTTTTT
v_call: TRBV7-7; j_call: TRBJ2-5; d_call: TRBD1; clone_size: few; cdr3_aa: CASSWDRYQETQYF; cdr3_nt: TGTGCCAGCAGCTGGGACAGGTACCAAGAGACCCAGTACTTC
v_call: TRBV3-1; j_call: TRBJ2-6; d_call: -; clone_size: few; cdr3_aa: CASSPDTSSGANVLTF; cdr3_nt: TGTGCCAGCAGCCCGGACACAAGCTCTGGGGCCAACGTCCTGACTTTC
v_call: TRBV30; j_call: TRBJ2-1; d_call: -; clone_size: once; cdr3_aa: CARSRRGRGTNEQFF; cdr3_nt: TGTGCCCGGTCCCGGCGAGGTCGGGGGACCAATGAGCAGTTCTTC
v_call: TRBV25-1; j_call: TRBJ2-7; d_call: TRBD2; clone_size: -; cdr3_aa: CASSELTSGGF; cdr3_nt: TGTGCCAGCAGTGAATTAACTAGCGGGGGCTTC
v_call: TRBV4-1; j_call: TRBJ1-5; d_call: -; clone_size: -; cdr3_aa: CASSHHLGRGATFSNQPQHF; cdr3_nt: TGCGCCAGCAGCCACCACCTGGGCAGGGGCGCAACCTTTAGCAATCAGCCCCAGCATTTT
v_call: TRBV5-1; j_call: TRBJ2-3; d_call: -; clone_size: -; cdr3_aa: CASSLSDFTDTQYF; cdr3_nt: TGCGCCAGCAGCTTGTCAGATTTCACAGATACGCAGTATTTT
v_call: TRBV1; j_call: TRBJ2-5; d_call: -; clone_size: -; cdr3_aa: CTSSRDGPSDPEKETQYF; cdr3_nt: TGCACCAGCAGCCGAGACGGCCCTAGCGACCCGGAGAAAGAGACCCAGTACTTC
v_call: TRBV27; j_call: TRBJ2-2; d_call: -; clone_size: -; cdr3_aa: CASSLNRISGELFF; cdr3_nt: TGTGCCAGCAGTTTGAACAGGATCTCCGGGGAGCTGTTTTTT
v_call: TRBV6-5; j_call: TRBJ2-5; d_call: -; clone_size: few; cdr3_aa: CASRPIVGRETQYF; cdr3_nt: TGTGCCAGCAGACCGATAGTCGGGCGGGAGACCCAGTACTTC
v_call: TRBV7-9; j_call: TRBJ1-2; d_call: TRBD1; clone_size: -; cdr3_aa: CASSFGTGFNYGYTF; cdr3_nt: TGTGCCAGCAGCTTTGGGACAGGGTTTAACTATGGCTACACCTTC
v_call: TRBV9; j_call: TRBJ2-6; d_call: -; clone_size: -; cdr3_aa: CASSVRGSGANVLTF; cdr3_nt: TGTGCCAGCAGCGTACGAGGGTCTGGGGCCAACGTCCTGACTTTC
v_call: TRBV3-1; j_call: TRBJ2-5; d_call: TRBD2; clone_size: few; cdr3_aa: CASSQIGGAGETQYF; cdr3_nt: TGTGCCAGCAGCCAAATCGGGGGGGCCGGAGAGACCCAGTACTTC
v_call: TRBV10-3; j_call: TRBJ2-5; d_call: TRBD2; clone_size: few; cdr3_aa: CATARGSGIQETQYF; cdr3_nt: TGTGCCACTGCGAGGGGTAGCGGGATTCAAGAGACCCAGTACTTC
v_call: TRBV27; j_call: TRBJ1-1; d_call: -; clone_size: -; cdr3_aa: CASSLLFTNTEAFF; cdr3_nt: TGTGCCAGCAGTTTACTTTTTACGAACACTGAAGCTTTCTTT
v_call: TRBV12-3/TRBV12-4; j_call: TRBJ2-5; d_call: -; clone_size: few; cdr3_aa: CASSFGQAKETQYF; cdr3_nt: TGTGCCAGCAGTTTCGGACAAGCTAAAGAGACCCAGTACTTC
v_call: TRBV20-1; j_call: TRBJ1-1; d_call: -; clone_size: -; cdr3_aa: CSARGVSTEAFF; cdr3_nt: TGCAGTGCTAGAGGCGTCAGCACTGAAGCTTTCTTT
v_call: TRBV7-2; j_call: TRBJ2-3; d_call: TRBD2; clone_size: -; cdr3_aa: CASSLIAGGASTDTQYF; cdr3_nt: TGTGCCAGCAGCTTAATAGCGGGAGGGGCTAGCACAGATACGCAGTATTTT
v_call: TRBV9; j_call: TRBJ2-7; d_call: -; clone_size: many; cdr3_aa: CASSGGLPPYEQYF; cdr3_nt: TGTGCCAGCAGCGGGGGACTCCCCCCGTACGAGCAGTACTTC
v_call: TRBV27; j_call: TRBJ2-7; d_call: TRBD2; clone_size: -; cdr3_aa: CASSRPGLDREQYF; cdr3_nt: TGTGCCAGCAGTCGCCCGGGACTAGATCGCGAGCAGTACTTC
v_call: TRBV21-1; j_call: TRBJ2-7; d_call: -; clone_size: -; cdr3_aa: CASSKANPGQGYEQYF; cdr3_nt: TGTGCCAGCAGCAAAGCCAACCCGGGACAGGGGTACGAGCAGTACTTC
v_call: TRBV6-1; j_call: TRBJ2-7; d_call: TRBD2; clone_size: few; cdr3_aa: CASRDTGGSYEQYF; cdr3_nt: TGTGCCAGCAGGGATACGGGGGGCTCCTACGAGCAGTACTTC
v_call: TRBV7-3; j_call: TRBJ1-5; d_call: -; clone_size: -; cdr3_aa: CASSSLYIGGGCNQPQHF; cdr3_nt: TGTGCCAGCAGCAGCTTATATATCGGGGGTGGTTGCAATCAGCCCCAGCATTTT
v_call: TRBV6-1; j_call: TRBJ2-6; d_call: TRBD2; clone_size: few; cdr3_aa: CASSVSGRGSGANVLTF; cdr3_nt: TGTGCCAGCAGCGTAAGCGGGAGAGGGTCTGGGGCCAACGTCCTGACTTTC
v_call: TRBV28; j_call: TRBJ1-5; d_call: -; clone_size: -; cdr3_aa: CASTESGPGNQPQHF; cdr3_nt: TGTGCCAGCACAGAATCGGGGCCTGGCAATCAGCCCCAGCATTTT
v_call: TRBV27; j_call: TRBJ2-1; d_call: -; clone_size: few; cdr3_aa: CASSKMYNEQFF; cdr3_nt: TGTGCCAGCAGCAAGATGTACAATGAGCAGTTCTTC
v_call: TRBV2; j_call: TRBJ1-5; d_call: -; clone_size: -; cdr3_aa: CASSVNKGGNQPQHF; cdr3_nt: TGTGCCAGCAGTGTGAATAAGGGTGGCAATCAGCCCCAGCATTTT
v_call: TRBV12-3/TRBV12-4; j_call: TRBJ2-6; d_call: TRBD1; clone_size: -; cdr3_aa: CASSSETGNSGANVLTF; cdr3_nt: TGTGCCAGCAGTAGCGAGACAGGGAATTCTGGGGCCAACGTCCTGACTTTC
v_call: TRBV7-9; j_call: TRBJ1-4; d_call: -; clone_size: few; cdr3_aa: CASSDGGSNEKLFF; cdr3_nt: TGTGCCAGCAGCGATGGAGGGTCTAATGAAAAACTGTTTTTT
v_call: TRBV12-3/TRBV12-4; j_call: TRBJ2-1; d_call: -; clone_size: -; cdr3_aa: CASRLPGGKDEQFF; cdr3_nt: TGTGCCAGCAGGCTCCCCGGAGGGAAAGATGAGCAGTTCTTC
v_call: TRBV4-2; j_call: TRBJ2-1; d_call: TRBD2; clone_size: -; cdr3_aa: CASSPNSRLAAGYNEQFF; cdr3_nt: TGTGCCAGCAGCCCGAACTCCCGACTAGCGGCGGGCTACAATGAGCAGTTCTTC
v_call: TRBV29-1; j_call: TRBJ2-1; d_call: TRBD2; clone_size: -; cdr3_aa: CSVGALLGGGGDEQFF; cdr3_nt: TGCAGCGTTGGAGCTCTCTTAGGCGGGGGGGGGGATGAGCAGTTCTTC
v_call: TRBV13; j_call: TRBJ2-5; d_call: TRBD2; clone_size: -; cdr3_aa: CASSLALAEGRGEQYF; cdr3_nt: TGTGCCAGCAGCCTCGCCCTAGCGGAGGGGAGGGGTGAGCAGTACTTC
v_call: TRBV27; j_call: TRBJ2-5; d_call: TRBD2; clone_size: few; cdr3_aa: CASTISGTSKETQYF; cdr3_nt: TGTGCCAGCACCATCTCCGGGACTAGCAAAGAGACCCAGTACTTC
v_call: TRBV30; j_call: TRBJ2-7; d_call: -; clone_size: -; cdr3_aa: CAWSPRTYEQYF; cdr3_nt: TGTGCCTGGAGTCCACGGACCTACGAGCAGTACTTC
v_call: TRBV12-3/TRBV12-4; j_call: TRBJ1-1; d_call: -; clone_size: few; cdr3_aa: CASRTGPADTEAFF; cdr3_nt: TGTGCCAGCAGGACGGGACCGGCGGACACTGAAGCTTTCTTT
v_call: TRBV24-1; j_call: TRBJ2-5; d_call: TRBD2; clone_size: -; cdr3_aa: CATGRAGGPQETQYF; cdr3_nt: TGTGCCACCGGCCGGGCGGGAGGACCCCAAGAGACCCAGTACTTC
v_call: TRBV20-1; j_call: TRBJ2-7; d_call: -; clone_size: -; cdr3_aa: CSAGPGWYEQYF; cdr3_nt: TGCAGTGCTGGCCCCGGCTGGTACGAGCAGTACTTC